One sample yielded the 14 T cell receptor beta chains listed below, sequenced in a study of blood T cell repertoires in COVID-19. Clones were sequenced by immunoSEQ multiplex PCR, and TCRdb holds only the in-frame ones, with some missing. This sample has hundreds of thousands of clones; about nine tenths occur once, and the top ten carry 2% to 2.5%. Sequences were obtained from peripheral blood. The receptors were gathered from a woman in her fifties or sixties who had recovered from COVID-19.

This sequence joins TRBV6-2 or TRBV6-3 and TRBJ1-2; the D gene is possibly TRBD1 (6 bases). V lost 2 bases and J lost 4, with 14 bases in between. The CDR3 is 15 amino acids. The germline gives CDR1 MNHEY, CDR2 SVGEGT. The CDR3 DNA is TGTGCCAGCAGTTACCGACAGGTTTCCCGCTATGGCTACACCTTC. This codes for CASSYRQVSRYGYTF.

In its sample, this clone was seen once. Other DNA sequences in this sample translate to the same CDR3. The J gene is TRBJ2-5, the V gene TRBV19; a possible D gene is TRBD1 (6 bases). Trimming cost V 2 bases and J 5 bases, with 6 bases left between them. From germline, CDR1 is LNHDA and CDR2 SQIVND (reference sequence). The CDR3 has 12 residues. The CDR3 nucleotides read TGTGCCAGTAGTATAAGGGGGGAGACCCAGTACTTC. It encodes CASSIRGETQYF.

The CDR3 DNA sequence: TGTGCCAGCAGGACGGCGGGACGTACTGAAGCTTTCTTT. Protein: CASRTAGRTEAFF. The chain links TRBV6-5 to TRBJ1-1; weak D call: TRBD1 (5 bases). There are 13 residues in the CDR3. Per the germline V gene, CDR1 is MNHEY and CDR2 is SVGAGI. With 6 bases removed from V and 5 bases from J, the gap between germline ends came to 13 bases.

This chain connects TRBV7-9 to TRBJ1-3, with a tentative D call TRBD1 (6 bases). This CDR3 is 14 amino acids long. Deletions cut 5 bases from V and 4 bases from J, with 12 bases between. Germline lookup yields CDR1 SEHNR and CDR2 FQNEAQ (reference sequence). DNA for the CDR3: TGTGCCAGCAGCCCCAGACAGGAGGGAAACACCATATATTTT. Amino acids: CASSPRQEGNTIYF.

The chain couples TRBV28 to TRBJ1-3; weak D call: TRBD1 (6 bases). This CDR3 spans 13 amino acids. In germline, CDR1 is MDHEN, CDR2 SYDVKM. Trimming stripped 7 bases from V and 8 bases from J, with 15 bases between. In nucleotides, the CDR3 is TGTGCCAGCAAACTCTTGACAGGCTACACCATATATTTT. Protein product: CASKLLTGYTIYF.

The chain recombines TRBV10-3 with TRBJ1-2; no definite D call. Per the germline V gene, CDR1 is ENHRY and CDR2 is SYGVKD. The CDR3 loop spans 16 amino acids. V lost 0 bases to trimming and J lost 4 bases, with 15 bases between them. The CDR3 reads CAISESNSPFPYGYTF. The CDR3 DNA reads as TGTGCCATCAGTGAGTCGAACTCACCGTTCCCCTATGGCTACACCTTC.

This rearrangement joins TRBV19 to TRBJ1-1; D not certain. The germline V gene encodes CDR1 LNHDA and CDR2 SQIVND (reference sequence). This CDR3 is built from 12 residues. V dropped 7 bases and J dropped 7 bases, with 13 bases sitting between them. The CDR3 nucleotides are TGTGCCAGTAATACCGCGGGCGGTGAAGCTTTCTTT. Translation: CASNTAGGEAFF. The full variable domain, its missing parts supplied by reference TRBV19 and TRBJ1-1, is DGGITQSPKYLFRKEGQNVTLSCEQNLNHDAMYWYRQDPGQGLRLIYYSQIVNDFQKGDIAEGYSVSREKKESFPLTVTSAQKNPTAFYLCASNTAGGEAFFGQGTRLTVV.

The genes are TRBV5-8 and TRBJ2-3, with 9 positions matching TRBD2. J was trimmed by 3 bases and V by 5 bases; bases with no gene match: 13. The germline V gene has CDR1 SGHTS and CDR2 YDEGEE. This CDR3 is 17 amino acids long. The CDR3 DNA reads TGTGCCAGCAGTCGGATCTGGGCGGGAGGGCCAACAGATACGCAGTATTTT. It is translated as CASSRIWAGGPTDTQYF.

CDR3 region: CASSFKANQPQHF. The CDR3 DNA follows: TGTGCCAGCAGTTTTAAAGCAAATCAGCCCCAGCATTTT. The chain carries TRBV12-3 or TRBV12-4 and TRBJ1-5, with D unclear. V dropped 3 bases and J dropped 4 bases, with 7 bases sitting between them. The CDR3 runs 13 residues.

This chain joins TRBV6-4 and TRBJ2-3; 9 nucleotides agree with TRBD1. J gave up 4 bases and V 3 bases, and 5 bases lay outside the gene matches. Per the germline V gene, CDR1 is MRHNA and CDR2 is SNTAGT. The CDR3 loop spans 15 amino acids. The CDR3 loop is CASSDGQGFADTQYF. The CDR3 bases are TGTGCCAGCAGTGATGGACAGGGGTTTGCAGATACGCAGTATTTT.

The chain is built from TRBV6-5 and TRBJ2-3, with 7 nucleotides matching TRBD1. CDR3 length: 13 residues. The germline V gene has CDR1 MNHEY and CDR2 SVGAGI. Trimming took 4 bases from V and 4 from J; bases not matched to a gene: 2. The CDR3: CASSSQGADTQYF. The CDR3 coding sequence is TGTGCCAGCAGTTCTCAGGGGGCAGATACGCAGTATTTT.

The genes are TRBV5-6 and TRBJ2-7; weak D call: TRBD1 (6 bases). CDR1 and CDR2 (germline): SGHDT, YYEEEE. V lost 4 bases and J 9 bases, leaving 20 bases between the germline ends. The CDR3 has 14 residues. The CDR3 bases are TGTGCCAGCAGCACCTACAGGGTCAAAGCGTGGCAGTACTTC. It encodes CASSTYRVKAWQYF.

The rearrangement links TRBV6-4 to TRBJ2-3; 14 nucleotides agree with TRBD2. Per the germline V gene, CDR1 is MRHNA and CDR2 is SNTAGT. V was clipped by 5 bases and J by 4 bases; unmatched bases: 2. The CDR3 has 15 residues. The CDR3 bases are TGTGCCAGCAGTCCGACTAGCGGGGGGGCAGATACGCAGTATTTT. It is translated as CASSPTSGGADTQYF.

The gene calls are TRBV27 and TRBJ1-5; D is perhaps TRBD1 (5 bases). From germline, CDR1 is MNHEY and CDR2 SMNVEV (reference sequence). The length of the CDR3 is 16 residues. Trimming took 2 bases from V and 1 from J, leaving 12 bases between them. The CDR3 DNA reads as TGTGCCAGCAGTTTAGGGGTACGGGGGAGCAATCAGCCCCAGCATTTT. Residues: CASSLGVRGSNQPQHF.